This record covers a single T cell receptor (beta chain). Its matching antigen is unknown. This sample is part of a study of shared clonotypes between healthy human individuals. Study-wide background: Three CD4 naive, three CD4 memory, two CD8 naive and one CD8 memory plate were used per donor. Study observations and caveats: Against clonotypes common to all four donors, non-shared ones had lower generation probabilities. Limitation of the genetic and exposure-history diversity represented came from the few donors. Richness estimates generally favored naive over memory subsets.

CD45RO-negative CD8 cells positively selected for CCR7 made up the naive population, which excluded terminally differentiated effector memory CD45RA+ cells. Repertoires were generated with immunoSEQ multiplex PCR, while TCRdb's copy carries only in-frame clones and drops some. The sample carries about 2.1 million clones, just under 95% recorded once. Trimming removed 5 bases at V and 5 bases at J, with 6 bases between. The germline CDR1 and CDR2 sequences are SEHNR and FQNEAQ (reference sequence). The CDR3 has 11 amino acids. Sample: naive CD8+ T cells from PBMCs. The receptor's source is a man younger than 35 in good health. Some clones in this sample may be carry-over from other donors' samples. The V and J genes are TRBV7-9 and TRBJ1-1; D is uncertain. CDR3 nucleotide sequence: TGTGCCAGCAGCCCATGGACTGAAGCTTTCTTT. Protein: CASSPWTEAFF.